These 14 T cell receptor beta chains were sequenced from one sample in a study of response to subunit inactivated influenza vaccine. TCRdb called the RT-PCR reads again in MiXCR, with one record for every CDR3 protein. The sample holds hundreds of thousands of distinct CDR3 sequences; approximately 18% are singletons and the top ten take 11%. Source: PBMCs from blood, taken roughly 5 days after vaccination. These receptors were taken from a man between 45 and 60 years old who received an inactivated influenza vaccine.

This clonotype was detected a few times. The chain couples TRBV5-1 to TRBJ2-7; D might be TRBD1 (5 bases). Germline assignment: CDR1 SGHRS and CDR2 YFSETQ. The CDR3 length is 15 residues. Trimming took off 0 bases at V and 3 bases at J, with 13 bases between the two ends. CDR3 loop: CASSLGQNPDYEQYF. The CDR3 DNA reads TGCGCCAGCAGCTTGGGACAGAACCCCGACTACGAGCAGTACTTC.

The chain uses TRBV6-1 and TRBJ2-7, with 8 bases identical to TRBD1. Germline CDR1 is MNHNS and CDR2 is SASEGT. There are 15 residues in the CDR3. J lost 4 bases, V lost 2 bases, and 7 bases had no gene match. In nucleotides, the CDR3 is TGTGCCAGCAGTGAACCCGGGACAGGTGATTACGAGCAGTACTTC. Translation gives CASSEPGTGDYEQYF.

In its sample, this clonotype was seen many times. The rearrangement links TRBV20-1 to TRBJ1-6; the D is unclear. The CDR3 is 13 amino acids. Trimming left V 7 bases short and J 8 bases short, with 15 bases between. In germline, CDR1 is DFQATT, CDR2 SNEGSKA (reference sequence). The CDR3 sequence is CSVSASGDSPLHF. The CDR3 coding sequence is TGCAGTGTTTCTGCGTCTGGGGATTCACCCCTCCACTTT.

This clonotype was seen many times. CDR3 nucleotide sequence: TGCGCCAGCAGCCATACGGTGTGGTCAGGTAACACTGAAGCTTTCTTT. Protein: CASSHTVWSGNTEAFF. This rearrangement joins TRBV4-1 to TRBJ1-1, with D hard to call. The CDR3 sequence is 16 residues long. V lost 3 bases, J lost 2 bases, and 16 bases lay in between. CDR1 is MGHRA and CDR2 is YSYEKL in the germline V gene.

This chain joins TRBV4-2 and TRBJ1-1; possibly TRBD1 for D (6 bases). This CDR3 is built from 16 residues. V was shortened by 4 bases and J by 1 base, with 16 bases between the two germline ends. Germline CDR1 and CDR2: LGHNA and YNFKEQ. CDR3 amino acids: CASSLFIGGENTEAFF. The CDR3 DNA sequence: TGTGCCAGCAGCCTCTTTATTGGGGGCGAGAACACTGAAGCTTTCTTT.

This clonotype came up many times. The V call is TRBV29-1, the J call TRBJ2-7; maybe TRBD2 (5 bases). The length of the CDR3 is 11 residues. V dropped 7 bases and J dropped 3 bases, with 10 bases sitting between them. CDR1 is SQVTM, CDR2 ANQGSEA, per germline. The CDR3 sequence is CSGTRGYEQYF. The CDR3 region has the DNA TGCAGCGGAACCCGGGGCTACGAGCAGTACTTC.

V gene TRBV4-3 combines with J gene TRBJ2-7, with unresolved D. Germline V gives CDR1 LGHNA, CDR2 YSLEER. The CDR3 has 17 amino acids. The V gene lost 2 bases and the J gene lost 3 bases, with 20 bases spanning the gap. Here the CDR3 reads CASSQKWTATTFYEQYF. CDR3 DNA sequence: TGCGCCAGCAGCCAAAAATGGACGGCCACTACCTTCTACGAGCAGTACTTC.

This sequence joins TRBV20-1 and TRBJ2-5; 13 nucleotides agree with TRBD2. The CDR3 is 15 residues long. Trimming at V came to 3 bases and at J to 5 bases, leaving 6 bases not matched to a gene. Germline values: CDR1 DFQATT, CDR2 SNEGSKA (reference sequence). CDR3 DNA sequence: TGCAGTGCTAGCGGACTAGCGGGAGACGTGGAGACCCAGTACTTC. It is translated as CSASGLAGDVETQYF.

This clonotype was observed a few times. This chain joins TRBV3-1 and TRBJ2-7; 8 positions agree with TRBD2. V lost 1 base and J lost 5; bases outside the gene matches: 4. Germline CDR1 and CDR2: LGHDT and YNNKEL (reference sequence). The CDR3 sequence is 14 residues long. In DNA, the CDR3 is TGTGCCAGCAGCCAAGCGGGGGGGCTCCACGAGCAGTACTTC. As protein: CASSQAGGLHEQYF.

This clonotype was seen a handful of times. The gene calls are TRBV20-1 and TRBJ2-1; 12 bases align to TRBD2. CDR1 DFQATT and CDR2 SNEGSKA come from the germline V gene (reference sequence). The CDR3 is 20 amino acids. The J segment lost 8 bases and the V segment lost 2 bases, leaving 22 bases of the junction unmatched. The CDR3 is CSARPDPTSGRTFIGDEQFF. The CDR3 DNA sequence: TGCAGTGCTAGACCGGACCCGACTAGCGGGAGAACTTTTATCGGGGATGAGCAGTTCTTC.

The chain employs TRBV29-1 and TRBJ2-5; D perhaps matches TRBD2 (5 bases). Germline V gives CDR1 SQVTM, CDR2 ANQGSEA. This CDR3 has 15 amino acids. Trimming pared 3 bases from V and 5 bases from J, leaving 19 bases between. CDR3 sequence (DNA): TGCAGCGTTGAGAGTCTGCGGCCCCCGGGGGAGACCCAGTACTTC. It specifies CSVESLRPPGETQYF.

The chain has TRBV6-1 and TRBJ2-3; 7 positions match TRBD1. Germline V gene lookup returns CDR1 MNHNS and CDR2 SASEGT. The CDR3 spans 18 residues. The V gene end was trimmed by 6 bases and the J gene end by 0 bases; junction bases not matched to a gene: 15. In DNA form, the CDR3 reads TGTGCCAGCAGCCCAGATTTACAGGGGAGCTTTAGCACAGATACGCAGTATTTT. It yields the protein CASSPDLQGSFSTDTQYF.

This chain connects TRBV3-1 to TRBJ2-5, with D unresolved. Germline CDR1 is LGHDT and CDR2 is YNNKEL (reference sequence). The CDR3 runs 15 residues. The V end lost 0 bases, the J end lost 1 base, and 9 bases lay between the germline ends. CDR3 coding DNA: TGTGCCAGCAGCCAAGATCGTGACACCCAAGAGACCCAGTACTTC. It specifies CASSQDRDTQETQYF.

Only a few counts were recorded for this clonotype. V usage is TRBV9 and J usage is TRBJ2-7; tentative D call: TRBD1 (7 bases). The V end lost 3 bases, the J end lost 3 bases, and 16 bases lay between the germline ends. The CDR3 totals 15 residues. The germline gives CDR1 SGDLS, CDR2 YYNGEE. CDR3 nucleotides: TGTGCCAGCAGCGGGAGGGACAGCCTCTTCTACGAGCAGTACTTC. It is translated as CASSGRDSLFYEQYF.